This T cell receptor beta chain was recorded in a study of CD8+ T cells in alopecia areata. At the level of the study: Oral tofacitinib (5 to 10 mg twice daily) was administered to treated patients. Tofacitinib ran for 6 to 18 months before 6 months off drug.

As for treatment: oral pan-JAK inhibitor, 5-10 mg twice daily. Peripheral blood and lesional scalp punch biopsies were taken from alopecia areata patients. Whole-study results and caveats: Tofacitinib significantly decreased scalp clonality and expanded CD8+ clones among top 100.

Reverse transcribed after extraction, RNA yielded cDNA as the sequencing template. Sequencing was performed with immunoSEQ multiplex PCR; in TCRdb, only in-frame clones are kept and a portion is missing. The sample holds about 250,000 clones, 60% seen once. With respect to this clone: The antigen is not known.

With 2 bases removed from V and 0 bases from J, the gap between germline ends came to 8 bases. The germline V gene has CDR1 GTSNPN and CDR2 SVGIG (reference sequence). The CDR3 has 15 residues. This sequence was found in a human donor with alopecia areata. V and J are TRBV30 and TRBJ1-6; D unresolved. The source was CD4+ T cells sorted from blood, collected at week 52, from a patient treated with tofacitinib. CDR3 sequence (DNA): TGTGCCTGGAGTTTTGGGAGCTCCTATAATTCACCCCTCCACTTT. Translating it yields CAWSFGSSYNSPLHF.